This T cell receptor beta chain was recorded in a study of vaccination and CD4 T cells after COVID-19. Overall study context: Collection of post-vaccine samples followed dose two by a median 72 days, spanning a range of 14 to 241.

This clonotype appeared a few times. Its antigen is still unknown. Treatment indicated: approximately 11-day PBMC culture with coronavirus spike peptide pools or control peptides (ViraFEST assay). The germline CDR1 and CDR2 sequences are SGHTA and FQGNSA. Between the trimmed V and J ends, which lost 1 base and 7 bases, there was a span of 19 bases. This CDR3 has 16 residues. The Oncomine TCR Beta short-read assay sequenced DNA from cultured CD4+ T cells. One entry per CDR3 protein, called by TCRdb with MiXCR from the PCR reads. This table holds around 12,000 distinct CDR3 sequences, approximately 53% found once.

This chain joins TRBV7-2 and TRBJ1-2; D unclear. The receptor was derived from a human donor who had recovered from COVID-19. The sample taken for sequencing was CD4+ T cells from blood, cultured in vitro. CDR3 amino acids: CASSLVSGRKSLGYTF. In nucleotides, the CDR3 is TGTGCCAGCAGCTTAGTATCGGGCAGGAAGTCCCTTGGCTACACCTTC.